Below are 27 T cell receptor beta chains sequenced from a single sample in a study of blood T cell repertoires in COVID-19. The repertoire was sequenced with immunoSEQ multiplex PCR; TCRdb's copy has only in-frame clones and lacks some. This sample carries more than 200,000 clones, approximately 81% of them seen once, and the ten largest clones take 8.5% to 12%. Specimen: peripheral blood. These receptors all come from a woman aged 80 or over with acute or convalescent COVID-19.

This clone was counted a single time. The gene calls are TRBV25-1 and TRBJ2-7; 9 bases line up with TRBD1. The V gene's germline CDR1 is MGHDK and CDR2 SYGVNS. V shed 0 bases, J shed 7 bases, and the junction held 10 bases outside the gene matches. This CDR3 has 16 amino acids. CDR3 amino acids: CASSEYGRDRVKEQYF. CDR3 bases: TGTGCCAGCAGTGAATATGGCCGGGACAGGGTGAAGGAGCAGTACTTC.

The genes are TRBV6-5 and TRBJ2-2; TRBD2 is a possible D gene (7 bases). Trimming took 9 bases from V and 2 from J, leaving 16 bases between them. CDR3 length equals 15 residues. Germline V gene data show CDR1 as MNHEY and CDR2 as SVGAGI. The CDR3 protein is CASYRAGHNTGELFF. The CDR3 DNA follows: TGTGCCAGTTATCGAGCGGGACATAACACCGGGGAGCTGTTTTTT.

The chain employs TRBV29-1 and TRBJ2-7, with D possibly being TRBD2 (5 bases). The germline V gene has CDR1 SQVTM and CDR2 ANQGSEA. There are 12 residues in the CDR3. V dropped 4 bases and J dropped 5 bases, with 12 bases sitting between them. The CDR3: CSVVPLRDEQYF. The CDR3 DNA sequence: TGCAGCGTTGTTCCCCTGCGGGACGAGCAGTACTTC.

The V call is TRBV5-4, the J call TRBJ1-1; weak D call: TRBD1 (6 bases). Germline V gives CDR1 SGHNT, CDR2 YYREEE (reference sequence). V was cut by 3 bases and J by 1 base, with 16 bases left in between. The CDR3 is made up of 16 amino acids. CDR3 in amino acids: CASSSSTGKRNTEAFF. The CDR3 bases are TGTGCCAGCAGCTCATCAACAGGGAAACGGAACACTGAAGCTTTCTTT.

This clone was seen once. The J gene is TRBJ1-2, the V gene TRBV6-2 or TRBV6-3; no reliable D call. CDR1 MNHEY and CDR2 SVGEGT come from the germline V gene. CDR3 length: 15 residues. Trimming left V 0 bases short and J 4 bases short, with 12 bases between. CDR3 amino acids: CASSYSRRTLYGYTF. The CDR3, as DNA: TGTGCCAGCAGTTACTCGCGACGGACTCTCTATGGCTACACCTTC.

The chain is built from TRBV5-8 and TRBJ1-2; 7 bases fit TRBD1. V was pared by 5 bases and J by 2 bases, with 6 bases of the junction left unmatched. This CDR3 has 14 residues. Looked up from germline, CDR1 is SGHTS and CDR2 is YDEGEE. The CDR3 sequence: CASRRRGLNYGYTF. In nucleotides, the CDR3 is TGTGCCAGCAGGCGGAGGGGGCTCAACTATGGCTACACCTTC.

The chain joins TRBV15 to TRBJ2-7; D unresolved. CDR1 is LNHNV and CDR2 is YYDKDF in the germline V gene (reference sequence). This CDR3 has 13 amino acids. The germline V and J ends were trimmed by 0 bases and 3 bases, with 6 bases remaining between them. For the CDR3, the DNA is TGTGCCACCAGCAGAGATACAGACTACGAGCAGTACTTC. Residues: CATSRDTDYEQYF.

This clone was seen a few times. The chain has TRBV30 and TRBJ1-6; D is perhaps TRBD1 (6 bases). The length of the CDR3 is 17 residues. Germline CDR1 GTSNPN, CDR2 SVGIG (reference sequence). Trimming stripped 2 bases from V and 6 bases from J, with 20 bases between. CDR3 amino acids: CAWSRPITGRLNSPLHF. In DNA form, the CDR3 reads TGTGCCTGGAGTCGACCTATCACAGGGAGACTTAATTCACCCCTCCACTTT.

In this sample, this clone turned up once. This chain connects TRBV19 to TRBJ2-2; tentative D call: TRBD1 (6 bases). From germline, CDR1 is LNHDA and CDR2 SQIVND (reference sequence). V was clipped by 5 bases and J by 7 bases, with 14 bases between them. The CDR3 loop spans 14 amino acids. CDR3 DNA sequence: TGTGCCAGTAGTTCTACAGGGTCTCTCGGGGAGCTGTTTTTT. This encodes CASSSTGSLGELFF.

CDR3 residues: CASSGERPNYGYTF. The CDR3 DNA reads TGTGCCAGTAGCGGGGAGCGACCGAACTATGGCTACACCTTC. This chain joins TRBV19 and TRBJ1-2; D not certain. From germline, CDR1 is LNHDA and CDR2 SQIVND (reference sequence). The CDR3 has 14 residues. V was cut by 6 bases and J by 2 bases, with 13 bases left in between.

To note about this clone: Within the sample, other DNA sequences also encode this same CDR3. J is TRBJ2-3 and V is TRBV19; TRBD2 is a possible D gene (5 bases). The germline V and J ends were trimmed by 3 bases and 2 bases, with 12 bases remaining between them. Germline V CDR1 and CDR2: LNHDA, SQIVND (reference sequence). This CDR3 region has 15 residues. The CDR3 bases are TGTGCCAGTAGTATTGGAGGTCCCTCCACAGATACGCAGTATTTT. Translating gives CASSIGGPSTDTQYF.

The chain recombines TRBV4-2 with TRBJ2-5; 7 bases map to TRBD1. This CDR3 has 14 residues. The junction had 3 bases not matched to a gene; V was cut back by 2 bases and J by 3 bases. CDR1 and CDR2 from the germline V gene are LGHNA and YNFKEQ. This CDR3 reads CASSQHGQEETQYF. The DNA of the CDR3 is TGTGCCAGCAGCCAACACGGACAGGAAGAGACCCAGTACTTC.

The chain carries TRBV5-5 and TRBJ2-5, with D perhaps matching TRBD1 (6 bases). The CDR3 totals 15 residues. From germline, CDR1 is SGHKS and CDR2 YYEKEE (reference sequence). The V and J ends lost 4 bases and 5 bases respectively, with 18 bases between them. CDR3 in DNA: TGTGCCAGCAGCCAGGAGACAGGAGTAGCGGAGACCCAGTACTTC. Protein: CASSQETGVAETQYF.

The CDR3 here is CASSQSGQGAREQYF. CDR3 in DNA: TGTGCCAGCAGTCAATCGGGACAGGGGGCGCGAGAGCAGTACTTC. The chain joins TRBV14 to TRBJ2-7, with 12 bases lining up with TRBD1. Germline-derived CDR1 and CDR2 are SGHDN and FVKESK. Germline trimming cut 6 bases from V and 7 bases from J; bases unmatched to any gene: 10. The length of the CDR3 is 15 residues.

The J gene is TRBJ2-7, the V gene TRBV11-2, with D possibly being TRBD1 (5 bases). Per the germline V gene, CDR1 is SGHAT and CDR2 is FQNNGV. The V and J ends lost 1 base and 6 bases respectively, with 10 bases between them. The CDR3 covers 13 residues. CDR3 bases: TGTGCCAGCAGCTTAGCAGGGCGCCGCGAGCAGTACTTC. This translates into CASSLAGRREQYF.

The chain is built from TRBV18 and TRBJ1-4; a possible D gene is TRBD1 (6 bases). The CDR3 has 17 amino acids. Trimming stripped 5 bases from V and 0 bases from J, with 16 bases between. Per germline, CDR1 KGHSH and CDR2 LQKENI. In nucleotides, the CDR3 is TGTGCCAGCTCAAGTCGACAGGCTCAAACAACTAATGAAAAACTGTTTTTT. Translation gives CASSSRQAQTTNEKLFF.

This chain links TRBV25-1 with TRBJ1-2; D is perhaps TRBD1 (5 bases). The CDR3 consists of 14 residues. Germline V lookup: CDR1 MGHDK, CDR2 SYGVNS. V lost 3 bases and J 5 bases, leaving 13 bases between the germline ends. In nucleotides, the CDR3 is TGTGCCAGCAGTGACATCATGACAGCGTATGGCTACACCTTC. Translation: CASSDIMTAYGYTF.

The V gene is TRBV7-2, the J gene TRBJ2-5, with 7 bases identical to TRBD2. Germline lookup yields CDR1 SGHTA and CDR2 FQGNSA. The J segment lost 5 bases and the V segment lost 5 bases, leaving 8 bases of the junction unmatched. The CDR3 consists of 14 residues. The CDR3 region is CASSPIAGEETQYF. In DNA, the CDR3 is TGTGCCAGCAGCCCTATAGCGGGTGAGGAGACCCAGTACTTC. Looking up the rest from reference TRBV7-2 and TRBJ2-5 gives the full variable domain: GAGVSQSPSNKVTEKGKDVELRCDPISGHTALYWYRQSLGQGLEFLIYFQGNSAPDKSGLPSDRFSAERTGGSVSTLTIQRTQQEDSAVYLCASSPIAGEETQYFGPGTRLLVL.

V and J are TRBV30 and TRBJ2-2; 7 nucleotides agree with TRBD2. The germline V gene has CDR1 GTSNPN and CDR2 SVGIG (reference sequence). The CDR3 has 13 amino acids. Germline trimming cut 8 bases from V and 5 bases from J; bases unmatched to any gene: 8. The CDR3 nucleotides are TGTGCCGCGGGGAGGGAAAGGACCGGGGAGCTGTTTTTT. It is translated as CAAGRERTGELFF.

V gene TRBV29-1 combines with J gene TRBJ1-5; D is unclear. Looked up from germline, CDR1 is SQVTM and CDR2 is ANQGSEA. Deletions cut 6 bases from V and 3 bases from J, with 15 bases between. The CDR3 is made up of 14 amino acids. The CDR3 DNA reads as TGCAGCGTAGCGTTCAGTCCCTTCAATCAGCCCCAGCATTTT. Translated, it gives CSVAFSPFNQPQHF.

The rearrangement links TRBV5-1 to TRBJ2-7; D perhaps matches TRBD1 (5 bases). Germline loops: CDR1 SGHRS, CDR2 YFSETQ. V was shortened by 0 bases and J by 7 bases, with 17 bases between the two germline ends. The CDR3 length is 15 residues. In DNA form, the CDR3 reads TGCGCCAGCAGCTTGGCCGCGTCAGGGAACGGGGAGCAGTACTTC. This encodes CASSLAASGNGEQYF.

CDR3 sequence: CASSLYKNTGELFF. The CDR3, as DNA: TGTGCCAGCAGTTTATACAAGAACACCGGGGAGCTGTTTTTT. The chain employs TRBV27 and TRBJ2-2; D ambiguous. This CDR3 contains 14 residues. Per germline, CDR1 MNHEY and CDR2 SMNVEV (reference sequence). V was shortened by 1 base and J by 1 base, with 4 bases between the two germline ends.

The chain recombines TRBV5-5 with TRBJ1-6; D is possibly TRBD1 (5 bases). The ends were cut back, 4 bases at V and 8 bases at J, with 16 bases in the middle. CDR3 length: 15 residues. Germline assignment: CDR1 SGHKS and CDR2 YYEKEE (reference sequence). The CDR3 DNA follows: TGTGCCAGCAGCGTATCCGGGACGGGAGATTCACCCCTCCACTTT. It encodes CASSVSGTGDSPLHF.

The chain has TRBV12-3 or TRBV12-4 and TRBJ1-2, with D perhaps TRBD1 (5 bases). The length of the CDR3 is 13 residues. Deletions cut 7 bases from V and 8 bases from J, with 17 bases between. This CDR3 is CASTYQGLKGYTF. CDR3 bases: TGTGCCAGCACCTACCAGGGTCTTAAGGGCTACACCTTC.

The chain employs TRBV5-5 and TRBJ1-2; tentatively, D is TRBD1 (6 bases). The CDR3 has 14 residues. Between the trimmed V and J ends, which lost 4 bases and 8 bases, there was a span of 18 bases. From germline, CDR1 is SGHKS and CDR2 YYEKEE (reference sequence). The DNA of the CDR3 is TGTGCCAGCAGCACGCAGGACAGTCCGTGGGGCTACACCTTC. Translated: CASSTQDSPWGYTF.

The chain has TRBV11-2 and TRBJ2-1; a possible D gene is TRBD2 (5 bases). The CDR3 extends over 16 amino acids. Trimming took off 2 bases at V and 5 bases at J, with 16 bases between the two ends. CDR1 is SGHAT and CDR2 is FQNNGV in the germline V gene. The CDR3 region has the DNA TGTGCCAGCAGCTTACGCAGCGGTCCATCTGACAATGAGCAGTTCTTC. Protein sequence: CASSLRSGPSDNEQFF.

J is TRBJ2-7 and V is TRBV5-8; D possibly corresponds to TRBD2 (6 bases). Per the germline V gene, CDR1 is SGHTS and CDR2 is YDEGEE. This CDR3 is 14 amino acids long. V lost 1 base and J 4 bases, leaving 12 bases between the germline ends. CDR3 protein: CASSLLRGGYEQYF. The CDR3 coding sequence is TGTGCCAGCAGCTTGCTGCGGGGTGGATACGAGCAGTACTTC.